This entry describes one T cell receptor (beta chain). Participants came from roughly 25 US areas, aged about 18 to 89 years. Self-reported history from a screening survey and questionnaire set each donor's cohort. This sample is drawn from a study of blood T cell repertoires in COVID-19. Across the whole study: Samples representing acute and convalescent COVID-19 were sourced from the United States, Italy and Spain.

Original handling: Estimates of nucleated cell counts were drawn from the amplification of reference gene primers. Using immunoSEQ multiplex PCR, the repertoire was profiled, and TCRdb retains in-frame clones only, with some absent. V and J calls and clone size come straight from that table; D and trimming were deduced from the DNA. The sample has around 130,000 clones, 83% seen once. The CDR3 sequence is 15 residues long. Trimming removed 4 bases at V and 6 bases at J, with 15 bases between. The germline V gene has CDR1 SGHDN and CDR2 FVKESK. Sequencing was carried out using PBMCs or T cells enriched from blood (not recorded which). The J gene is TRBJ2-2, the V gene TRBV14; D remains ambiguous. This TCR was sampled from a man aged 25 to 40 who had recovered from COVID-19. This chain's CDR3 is CASSRAPTQAGELFF. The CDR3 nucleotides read TGTGCCAGCAGCCGGGCCCCCACGCAAGCCGGGGAGCTGTTTTTT.